This entry lists 16 T cell receptor beta chains sequenced from one sample in a study of regulatory T cells in long-lasting Graves disease (TCRdb year 2021). The meaning of the sample's time point label: newly diagnosed GD, antithyroid drugs for less than 3 months. For both TCR sequencing and RNA sequencing, RNA was extracted from PBMCs using TRIzol. The method behind the library was multiplex PCR. The listed sequencing device is Illumina HiSeq 4000. iRepertoire HTBI primers and Arm-PCR amplification of CDR3 regions were used to construct TCR beta libraries. TCRdb took the public reads, trimmed them with fastp at Q25, ran MiXCR for clone calling and kept in-frame beta chains. Entries that share a CDR3 protein sequence are merged under the most common genes and DNA. Recorded for this sample are 350,000 to 450,000 distinct CDR3 sequences; approximately 15% of them occurred a single time. The top ten clones comprise over 15% of the sample.

A further study also used this sample, focusing on T cells in Graves' hyperthyroidism and ophthalmopathy.

This sample comprised peripheral blood mononuclear cells (PBMCs), obtained at new diagnosis, from a patient treated with antithyroid drugs. Receptor source: a woman aged 25 to 39 with Graves disease. Donor details come from another sample of the same person, matched by shared clones.

The chain combines TRBV25-1 with TRBJ2-7; D gene uncertain. The CDR3 has 16 amino acids. Trimming removed 3 bases at V and 6 bases at J, with 21 bases between. Germline V gives CDR1 MGHDK, CDR2 SYGVNS. The CDR3 coding sequence is TGTGCCAGCAGTGACCTGGCCGCAAAGGGTCGAGTCGAGCAGTACTTC. It is translated as CASSDLAAKGRVEQYF.

This clonotype turned up a few times. The chain uses TRBV28 and TRBJ2-7; 8 bases align to TRBD1. Germline trimming cut 2 bases from V and 4 bases from J; bases unmatched to any gene: 7. Germline assignment: CDR1 MDHEN and CDR2 SYDVKM. The CDR3 contains 15 residues. Here the CDR3 reads CASSLIAGGRYEQYF. The CDR3 nucleotides read TGTGCCAGCAGTTTAATCGCAGGGGGCAGGTACGAGCAGTACTTC.

This clonotype showed up many times. The chain couples TRBV6-2 or TRBV6-3 to TRBJ2-1; 7 nucleotides line up with TRBD2. J gave up 5 bases and V 7 bases, and 14 bases lay outside the gene matches. This CDR3 is 16 amino acids long. Germline V gene lookup returns CDR1 MNHEY and CDR2 SVGEGT. The CDR3: CASTSELAGRNNEQFF. DNA for the CDR3: TGTGCCAGCACCAGTGAATTAGCGGGTAGGAACAATGAGCAGTTCTTC.

This clonotype appeared a few times. The chain combines TRBV3-1 with TRBJ2-7; D is ambiguous. Germline V CDR1 and CDR2: LGHDT, YNNKEL (reference sequence). This CDR3 region has 13 residues. V was cut by 4 bases and J by 2 bases, with 9 bases left in between. The CDR3 loop reads CASSRGSTYEQYF. CDR3 nucleotides: TGTGCCAGCAGCCGGGGAAGCACCTACGAGCAGTACTTC.

The table lists this clonotype with many counts. The rearrangement joins TRBV2 to TRBJ1-5; D not resolved. Trimming cost V 4 bases and J 5 bases, with 9 bases left between them. Germline CDR1 reads SNHLY; CDR2 reads FYNNEI. This CDR3 contains 13 residues. This CDR3 reads CASSAEEHQPQHF. In nucleotides, the CDR3 is TGTGCCAGCAGTGCGGAGGAACATCAGCCCCAGCATTTT.

To note about this clonotype: This may be a read error: a much more frequent sequence differs by one nucleotide. J is TRBJ2-1 and V is TRBV27, with 7 bases identical to TRBD1. The length of the CDR3 is 14 residues. Germline V gene data show CDR1 as MNHEY and CDR2 as SMNVEV (reference sequence). The CDR3 here is CTSGRQGLNNEQFF. The CDR3 nucleotides read TGTACCAGCGGCCGACAGGGCCTAAACAATGAGCAGTTCTTC.

A few counts support this clonotype. The chain uses TRBV10-3 and TRBJ2-3; no reliable D call. The CDR3 length is 16 residues. The germline V gene has CDR1 ENHRY and CDR2 SYGVKD. The V and J ends lost 4 bases and 1 base respectively, with 15 bases between them. CDR3 sequence (DNA): TGTGCCATCAGTGGGGCGAGCAGCTTGGGCACAGATACGCAGTATTTT. Translated, it gives CAISGASSLGTDTQYF.

This clonotype was counted only a few times. The rearrangement joins TRBV29-1 to TRBJ2-3; D perhaps matches TRBD2 (6 bases). Trimming removed 4 bases from V and 2 bases from J, with 10 bases in between. The length of the CDR3 is 13 residues. CDR1 and CDR2 from the germline V gene are SQVTM and ANQGSEA. This CDR3 reads CSVAASDTDTQYF. In DNA form, the CDR3 reads TGCAGCGTTGCGGCTAGCGACACAGATACGCAGTATTTT.

Details on this clonotype: One junction end disagrees with the germline gene, perhaps due to a read error. V is TRBV7-9 and J is TRBJ2-3, with a possible D match to TRBD2 (6 bases). Germline CDR1 and CDR2: SEHNR and FQNEAQ (reference sequence). There are 17 residues in the CDR3. CDR3 coding DNA: TGTACCAGCAGCTTACAAAATGTGGGAGGACTTTGGGATACGCAGTATTTT. It encodes CTSSLQNVGGLWDTQYF.

This clonotype appeared many times. J is TRBJ1-6 and V is TRBV12-3 or TRBV12-4, with D possibly TRBD1 on 5 matching bases. The CDR3 is 13 amino acids. V was clipped by 7 bases and J by 7 bases, with 11 bases between them. The CDR3 sequence: CASIRQPNSPLHF. The CDR3 DNA follows: TGTGCCAGCATACGACAGCCGAATTCACCCCTCCACTTT.

This clonotype was recorded at least ten times. The V and J genes are TRBV6-1 and TRBJ1-1; possibly TRBD1 for D (5 bases). The CDR3 loop spans 15 amino acids. The V gene lost 3 bases and the J gene lost 0 bases, with 11 bases spanning the gap. Germline V gene data show CDR1 as MNHNS and CDR2 as SASEGT. The CDR3 sequence is CASSETAAMNTEAFF. For the CDR3, the DNA is TGTGCCAGCAGTGAGACAGCGGCTATGAACACTGAAGCTTTCTTT.

This clonotype was seen only once. This sequence is one base from a far larger clone and is likely a read error. Because the CDR3 is missing its conserved closing phenylalanine or tryptophan, this is likely a read error. CDR3 bases: TGTGCCAGCAGTGAAATCTACGAGCAGTACTCC. This encodes CASSEIYEQYS. The rearrangement links TRBV2 to TRBJ2-7; D gene unclear. V was trimmed by 2 bases and J by 3 bases, leaving 2 bases between them. Germline CDR1 reads SNHLY; CDR2 reads FYNNEI. The CDR3 is 11 residues long.

This clonotype appeared many times. V gene TRBV11-1 combines with J gene TRBJ1-1, with 10 bases lining up with TRBD1. CDR1 is SGHAT, CDR2 FQDESV, per germline (reference sequence). This CDR3 region has 15 residues. J was trimmed by 7 bases and V by 4 bases; bases with no gene match: 9. The CDR3 nucleotides are TGTGCCAGCAGCTCCAGGACAGGGGGATCTGGTGAAGCTTTCTTT. Amino acids: CASSSRTGGSGEAFF.

This clonotype showed up many times. This chain links TRBV7-9 with TRBJ2-7; 9 bases fit TRBD1. CDR1 SEHNR and CDR2 FQNEAQ come from the germline V gene (reference sequence). Germline trimming cut 4 bases from V and 5 bases from J; bases unmatched to any gene: 24. This CDR3 has 20 amino acids. CDR3 in DNA: TGTGCCAGCAGCTCACCCGCCGGGATTAATCCGGGACAGGGTAGCCACGAGCAGTACTTC. As protein: CASSSPAGINPGQGSHEQYF. The full variable domain, rest sourced from reference TRBV7-9 and TRBJ2-7, is DTGVSQNPRHKITKRGQNVTFRCDPISEHNRLYWYRQTLGQGPEFLTYFQNEAQLEKSRLLSDRFSAERPKGSFSTLEIQRTEQGDSAMYLCASSSPAGINPGQGSHEQYFGPGTRLTVT.

This clonotype appeared a few times. This chain uses TRBV3-1 with TRBJ1-2; D gene uncertain. The germline V gene encodes CDR1 LGHDT and CDR2 YNNKEL (reference sequence). Deletions cut 0 bases from V and 1 base from J, with 9 bases between. The CDR3 sequence is 15 residues long. CDR3 sequence (DNA): TGTGCCAGCAGCCAAGACAGGTTAAATAACTATGGCTACACCTTC. It translates to CASSQDRLNNYGYTF. Drawing the rest from reference TRBV3-1 and TRBJ1-2, the complete variable domain is DTAVSQTPKYLVTQMGNDKSIKCEQNLGHDTMYWYKQDSKKFLKIMFSYNNKELIINETVPNRFSPKSPDKAHLNLHINSLELGDSAVYFCASSQDRLNNYGYTFGSGTRLTVV.

This clonotype was counted many times. This chain joins TRBV3-1 and TRBJ1-1, with D hard to call. Germline lookup yields CDR1 LGHDT and CDR2 YNNKEL (reference sequence). The CDR3 consists of 12 residues. V was cut by 4 bases and J by 3 bases, with 6 bases left in between. The CDR3 region is CASSRTDTEAFF. The CDR3 coding sequence is TGTGCCAGCAGCCGGACGGACACTGAAGCTTTCTTT.